The 26 T cell receptor beta chains below come from one sample, sequenced in a study of patients and donors after allogeneic stem cell transplantation. TCRdb used MiXCR to reprocess the RT-PCR reads, holding one entry per CDR3 protein. The sample comprises approximately 61,000 distinct CDR3 sequences, approximately 12% of which are singletons, and roughly a third rests with the top ten. The sequenced material came from blood, either unsorted or a sorted T cell fraction (not recorded which). All receptors come from a human donor who was either an allogeneic HSCT recipient or a stem cell or donor lymphocyte infusion donor (not recorded which). It is not recorded whose cells these are; they may come from a transplant donor.

This clonotype was found many times. The rearrangement uses TRBV27 and TRBJ2-5; maybe TRBD1 (6 bases). With 3 bases removed from V and 1 base from J, the gap between germline ends came to 9 bases. The CDR3 runs to 14 residues. Germline assignment: CDR1 MNHEY and CDR2 SMNVEV (reference sequence). The CDR3 nucleotides are TGTGCCAGCAGTTTCCAGGGGACCCAAGAGACCCAGTACTTC. This translates into CASSFQGTQETQYF.

The V gene is TRBV7-9, the J gene TRBJ1-4, with D unclear. The CDR3 runs to 11 residues. Trimming took off 1 base at V and 10 bases at J, with 4 bases between the two ends. Germline V lookup: CDR1 SEHNR, CDR2 FQNEAQ (reference sequence). The CDR3 DNA follows: TGTGCCAGCAGCTTAGACGGAAAACTGTTTTTT. Translating gives CASSLDGKLFF.

This clonotype has just a few counts. The genes are TRBV5-5 and TRBJ2-7, with D unresolved. The CDR3 runs to 16 residues. Germline V CDR1 and CDR2: SGHKS, YYEKEE (reference sequence). V lost 4 bases, J lost 3 bases, and 20 bases lay in between. CDR3 sequence (DNA): TGTGCCAGCAGCCCAAACAGCAAGGCTTTCGTCTACGAGCAGTACTTC. Protein sequence: CASSPNSKAFVYEQYF.

CDR3 protein: CASSLGGSLYEQYF. The CDR3 DNA sequence: TGTGCCAGCTCACTTGGGGGCTCCCTCTACGAGCAGTACTTC. The rearrangement joins TRBV18 to TRBJ2-7; TRBD1 might be the D (6 bases). CDR1 is KGHSH and CDR2 is LQKENI in the germline V gene. Trimming cost V 4 bases and J 3 bases, with 13 bases left between them. CDR3 length: 14 residues.

The chain uses TRBV5-1 and TRBJ2-5; a weak D match, TRBD1 (5 bases). The CDR3 is made up of 14 amino acids. Looked up from germline, CDR1 is SGHRS and CDR2 is YFSETQ. Trimming shortened V by 1 base and J by 4 bases, and 11 bases separated the two germline ends. CDR3 in amino acids: CASSLSTGTETQYF. Written as DNA, the CDR3 is TGCGCCAGCAGCTTGAGTACAGGAACAGAGACCCAGTACTTC.

This clonotype was detected many times. The chain joins TRBV6-5 to TRBJ1-1; no reliable D call. The CDR3 sequence is 15 residues long. The V gene's germline CDR1 is MNHEY and CDR2 SVGAGI. Trimming removed 0 bases at V and 10 bases at J, with 18 bases between. The CDR3 DNA reads as TGTGCCAGCAGTTACTCGAAGGTAGCAGGTGGGCCAGCTTTCTTT. It is translated as CASSYSKVAGGPAFF.

This clonotype appeared a few times. The rearrangement links TRBV20-1 to TRBJ2-7; a weak D match, TRBD2 (6 bases). The CDR3 is 15 amino acids. Germline assignment: CDR1 DFQATT and CDR2 SNEGSKA (reference sequence). Trimming removed 6 bases at V and 7 bases at J, with 25 bases between. The CDR3 is CSAPPLGSGRGEQYF. The CDR3 DNA reads as TGCAGTGCACCGCCTTTGGGGAGCGGGCGAGGGGAGCAGTACTTC.

The V gene is TRBV20-1, the J gene TRBJ2-1, with 8 bases lining up with TRBD2. This CDR3 region has 19 residues. V gave up 6 bases and J gave up 2 bases; unmatched junction bases: 21. Germline CDR1 reads DFQATT; CDR2 reads SNEGSKA (reference sequence). The CDR3 is CSAGFWGLNRAGAYNEQFF. CDR3 DNA: TGCAGTGCGGGGTTCTGGGGCCTTAATAGAGCGGGGGCCTACAATGAGCAGTTCTTC.

This clonotype showed up many times. V and J are TRBV7-6 and TRBJ1-5; the D gene is possibly TRBD1 (6 bases). Germline CDR1 is SGHVS and CDR2 is FNYEAQ. The CDR3 covers 17 residues. V was shortened by 1 base and J by 3 bases, with 16 bases between the two germline ends. The CDR3: CASSLVGGPSFNQPQHF. The CDR3 DNA follows: TGTGCCAGCAGCTTAGTCGGGGGGCCCTCTTTCAATCAGCCCCAGCATTTT.

The chain couples TRBV25-1 to TRBJ1-4, with no clear D. The germline V gene encodes CDR1 MGHDK and CDR2 SYGVNS. The CDR3 has 16 residues. The ends were cut back, 4 bases at V and 8 bases at J, with 20 bases in the middle. The CDR3 DNA reads TGTGCCAGCAGTGCAACCGGTATGGTTTTAGAAGAAAAACTGTTTTTT. Its translation is CASSATGMVLEEKLFF.

The table lists this clonotype with a few counts. The chain recombines TRBV6-7 with TRBJ2-7, with TRBD2 matching 9 bases. TRBV6-7 is labeled an ORF, and its function is uncertain. With V trimmed by 0 bases and J by 0 bases, 3 bases remained unmatched. The CDR3 sequence is 16 residues long. The CDR3 DNA is TGTGCCAGCAGTTACTCGTCGGGACTAGCCTCCTACGAGCAGTACTTC. As protein: CASSYSSGLASYEQYF.

V gene TRBV25-1 combines with J gene TRBJ2-2; 8 bases align to TRBD2. The CDR3 is made up of 15 amino acids. Germline CDR1 MGHDK, CDR2 SYGVNS. Trimming at V came to 10 bases and at J to 2 bases, leaving 9 bases not matched to a gene. CDR3 protein: CATQREKVNTGELFF. The CDR3 DNA follows: TGTGCCACACAGCGGGAGAAAGTTAACACCGGGGAGCTGTTTTTT.

In this sample, this clonotype turned up a few times. The chain couples TRBV5-1 to TRBJ2-3, with 11 positions matching TRBD1. CDR1 is SGHRS and CDR2 is YFSETQ in the germline V gene. With 4 bases clipped from V and 5 bases from J, the junction kept 6 bases outside the gene matches. This CDR3 has 15 residues. The CDR3 region is CASSHRTGGGDTQYF. As DNA, the CDR3 is TGCGCCAGCAGCCACCGGACAGGGGGCGGAGATACGCAGTATTTT.

This clonotype has only a few counts. The chain recombines TRBV5-1 with TRBJ2-7; TRBD1 matches at 10 bases. Germline CDR1 SGHRS, CDR2 YFSETQ. V lost 3 bases, J lost 3 bases, and 9 bases stayed unmatched. CDR3 size: 16 residues. The DNA of the CDR3 is TGCGCCAGCAGCTCCGGGACAGGGGACCCGTTCTACGAGCAGTACTTC. Translation gives CASSSGTGDPFYEQYF.

The chain uses TRBV24-1 and TRBJ2-5; 7 nucleotides align to TRBD1. Unmatched junction bases numbered 9, after V lost 4 bases and J lost 5 bases. The V gene's germline CDR1 is KGHDR and CDR2 SFDVKD. The CDR3 is 15 amino acids. CDR3 amino acids: CATSDTGQAGETQYF. In DNA, the CDR3 is TGTGCCACCAGTGACACTGGACAGGCAGGGGAGACCCAGTACTTC.

This clonotype has just a few counts. The V call is TRBV11-2, the J call TRBJ2-3; D uncertain. Germline V gives CDR1 SGHAT, CDR2 FQNNGV. The CDR3 extends over 15 amino acids. Trimming removed 0 bases at V and 4 bases at J, with 11 bases between. The CDR3 is CASSLDGGNPDTQYF. CDR3 nucleotide sequence: TGTGCCAGCAGCTTAGATGGCGGCAACCCAGATACGCAGTATTTT.

This chain links TRBV12-3 or TRBV12-4 with TRBJ2-1; 9 bases map to TRBD2. Germline trimming cut 3 bases from V and 3 bases from J; bases unmatched to any gene: 3. The CDR3 spans 15 residues. The CDR3 sequence: CASSLDSGSYNEQFF. CDR3 bases: TGTGCCAGCAGTTTGGATAGCGGGAGCTACAATGAGCAGTTCTTC.

The table lists this clonotype with a few counts. The V and J genes are TRBV9 and TRBJ1-3, with D unclear. V was pared by 4 bases and J by 4 bases, with 18 bases between. The germline V gene has CDR1 SGDLS and CDR2 YYNGEE. The CDR3 has 16 residues. CDR3 DNA: TGTGCCAGCAGCCCCCGGACTTCGGAGGAGGGAAACACCATATATTTT. It specifies CASSPRTSEEGNTIYF.

This clonotype was recorded at least ten times. The rearrangement joins TRBV5-1 to TRBJ1-2; D is ambiguous. Trimming removed 0 bases at V and 3 bases at J, with 12 bases between. CDR1 and CDR2 from the germline V gene are SGHRS and YFSETQ. The CDR3 length is 15 residues. The CDR3 coding sequence is TGCGCCAGCAGCTTGGTTATCGGTCAGTACTATGGCTACACCTTC. Translation: CASSLVIGQYYGYTF.

This clonotype was recorded many times. V gene TRBV29-1 combines with J gene TRBJ2-7; 11 bases fit TRBD1. CDR1 is SQVTM and CDR2 is ANQGSEA in the germline V gene. The CDR3 spans 14 residues. The junction had 5 bases not matched to a gene; V was cut back by 4 bases and J by 3 bases. The DNA for the CDR3 is TGCAGCGTTGGTTCCGGGACAGGGGGCTACGAGCAGTACTTC. This translates into CSVGSGTGGYEQYF.

V usage is TRBV20-1 and J usage is TRBJ1-1, with a tentative D call TRBD1 (5 bases). V lost 3 bases, J lost 4 bases, and 27 bases lay in between. The V gene's germline CDR1 is DFQATT and CDR2 SNEGSKA (reference sequence). The CDR3 contains 18 residues. CDR3 in DNA: TGCAGTGCTAGTGGTAGCGCCCAGGAAAAACCTGGGGGCACTGAAGCTTTCTTT. Translated, it gives CSASGSAQEKPGGTEAFF.

Notes on this clonotype: This may stem from a read error, because a much larger clone lies one nucleotide away. This chain connects TRBV10-3 to TRBJ1-1; no clear D. V lost 6 bases to trimming and J lost 4 bases, with 18 bases between them. CDR3 length: 15 amino acids. CDR1 and CDR2 from the germline V gene are ENHRY and SYGVKD. CDR3 protein: CAISKGALESTEAFF. The CDR3 DNA reads TGTGCCATCAGCAAAGGAGCATTAGAGAGCACTGAAGCTTTCTTT.

This clonotype came up a few times. V is TRBV5-1 and J is TRBJ2-1; 10 nucleotides match TRBD1. The germline V gene has CDR1 SGHRS and CDR2 YFSETQ. The CDR3 is 15 amino acids. V trimming: 2 bases; J trimming: 4 bases; junction bases outside the gene matches: 3. Here the CDR3 reads CASSFSDRGYNEQFF. CDR3 coding DNA: TGCGCCAGCAGCTTCTCGGACAGGGGGTACAATGAGCAGTTCTTC.

This clonotype is medium-sized (0.01 to 0.1%) within its sample. The chain links TRBV12-3 or TRBV12-4 to TRBJ1-5; D possibly corresponds to TRBD1 (6 bases). V shed 3 bases and J shed 2 bases, with 17 bases lying between them. There are 17 residues in the CDR3. CDR3 sequence: CASSFRRGMVGNQPQHF. The DNA for the CDR3 is TGTGCCAGCAGTTTTCGAAGGGGGATGGTGGGCAATCAGCCCCAGCATTTT.

This clonotype showed up many times. The chain couples TRBV29-1 to TRBJ1-2, with unresolved D. Deletions cut 1 base from V and 3 bases from J, with 6 bases between. Germline loops: CDR1 SQVTM, CDR2 ANQGSEA. The CDR3 covers 12 residues. The CDR3 region is CSVEGRDYGYTF. The CDR3 DNA follows: TGCAGCGTTGAAGGGCGGGACTATGGCTACACCTTC.

This clonotype was seen a handful of times. The chain uses TRBV11-2 and TRBJ2-3; a possible D gene is TRBD2 (6 bases). Germline values: CDR1 SGHAT, CDR2 FQNNGV. The CDR3 is made up of 15 amino acids. V lost 10 bases, J lost 0 bases, and 17 bases lay in between. CDR3 in amino acids: CATRRDSTSTDTQYF. CDR3 DNA: TGTGCCACTCGCCGGGACTCAACTAGCACAGATACGCAGTATTTT.